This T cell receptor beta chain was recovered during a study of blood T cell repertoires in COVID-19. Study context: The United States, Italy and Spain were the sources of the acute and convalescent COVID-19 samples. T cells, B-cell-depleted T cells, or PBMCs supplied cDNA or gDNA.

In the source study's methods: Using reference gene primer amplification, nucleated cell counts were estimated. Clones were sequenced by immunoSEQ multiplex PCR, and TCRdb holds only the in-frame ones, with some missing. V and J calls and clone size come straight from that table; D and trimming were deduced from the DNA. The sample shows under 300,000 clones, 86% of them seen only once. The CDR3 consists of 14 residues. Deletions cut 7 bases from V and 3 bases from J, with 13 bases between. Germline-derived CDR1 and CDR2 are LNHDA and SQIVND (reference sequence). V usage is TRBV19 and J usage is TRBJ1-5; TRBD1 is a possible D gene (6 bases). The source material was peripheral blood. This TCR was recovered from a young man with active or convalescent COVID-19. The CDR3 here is CASKHAGVNQPQHF. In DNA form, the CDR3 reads TGTGCCAGTAAGCATGCAGGGGTCAATCAGCCCCAGCATTTT.